This T cell receptor (beta chain) comes out of a study of blood T cell repertoires in COVID-19. This CDR3 region has 16 residues. Germline V lookup: CDR1 LGHNA, CDR2 YNFKEQ. J lost 3 bases, V lost 3 bases, and 8 bases had no gene match. Some clones are missing from TCRdb's copy, which holds only in-frame ones; the method was immunoSEQ multiplex PCR. The sample lists 350,000 to 450,000 clones, around 87% occurring once. This clonotype originated in a woman in her fifties or sixties with COVID-19, enrolled during active disease. Sequencing was performed on peripheral blood. This chain connects TRBV4-2 to TRBJ1-5, with TRBD1 matching 7 bases. CDR3 loop: CASSHVGTVNNQPQHF. The CDR3 region has the DNA TGTGCCAGCAGCCACGTCGGGACAGTAAACAATCAGCCCCAGCATTTT.